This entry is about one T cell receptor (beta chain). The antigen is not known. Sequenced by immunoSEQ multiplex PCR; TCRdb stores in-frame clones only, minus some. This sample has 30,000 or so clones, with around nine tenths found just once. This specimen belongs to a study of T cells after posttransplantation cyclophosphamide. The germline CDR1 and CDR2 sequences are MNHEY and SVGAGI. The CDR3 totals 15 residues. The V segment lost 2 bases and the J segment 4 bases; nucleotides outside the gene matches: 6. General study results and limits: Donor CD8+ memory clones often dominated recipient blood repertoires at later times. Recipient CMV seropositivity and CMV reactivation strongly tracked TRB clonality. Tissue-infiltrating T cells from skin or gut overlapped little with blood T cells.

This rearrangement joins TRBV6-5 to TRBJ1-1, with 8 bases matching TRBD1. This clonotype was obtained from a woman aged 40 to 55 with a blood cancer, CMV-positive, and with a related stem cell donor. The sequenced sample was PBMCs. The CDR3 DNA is TGTGCCAGCAGTTACAGGGCAGGGGGCGCCACTGAAGCTTTCTTT. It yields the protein CASSYRAGGATEAFF.